Listed below are T cell receptor beta chains from one sample, sequenced in a study of blood T cell repertoires in COVID-19. TCRdb's table, derived via immunoSEQ multiplex PCR, lists solely in-frame clones and lacks some. The table shows 350,000 to 450,000 clones, with just over 90% occurring only once. The sequenced sample was PBMCs or T cells enriched from blood (not recorded which). These receptors all stem from a middle-aged woman who had been exposed to COVID-19. Each CDR3 is given with its conserved first and last residue. A D gene is named only where the DNA matches it firmly. Clone size appears in some rows only: once, few, many, or a class for an expanded clone.

j_gene: TRBJ2-5
d_gene: TRBD2
abundance: NA
v_gene: TRBV9
CDR3aa: CASSEREAQETQYF
CDR3nt: TGTGCCAGCAGCGAGCGGGAGGCCCAAGAGACCCAGTACTTC

j_gene: TRBJ1-5
d_gene: NA
abundance: NA
v_gene: TRBV19
CDR3aa: CASSTRRGGDSNQPQHF
CDR3nt: TGTGCCAGTAGTACCCGGAGGGGGGGAGATAGCAATCAGCCCCAGCATTTT

j_gene: TRBJ2-5
d_gene: TRBD2
abundance: NA
v_gene: TRBV9
CDR3aa: CASSLWTSPQETQYF
CDR3nt: TGTGCCAGCAGCCTTTGGACTAGCCCCCAAGAGACCCAGTACTTC

j_gene: TRBJ2-5
d_gene: TRBD1
abundance: NA
v_gene: TRBV7-3
CDR3aa: CASSLGYRDSQETQYF
CDR3nt: TGTGCCAGCAGCTTAGGTTACCGGGACAGCCAAGAGACCCAGTACTTC

j_gene: TRBJ2-1
d_gene: TRBD2
abundance: NA
v_gene: TRBV6-2/TRBV6-3
CDR3aa: CASSPPGLAGNEQFF
CDR3nt: TGTGCCAGCAGTCCCCCGGGACTAGCAGGCAATGAGCAGTTCTTC

j_gene: TRBJ1-5
d_gene: NA
abundance: NA
v_gene: TRBV4-1
CDR3aa: CASSQDQGSNQPQHF
CDR3nt: TGCGCCAGCAGCCAAGATCAGGGGAGCAATCAGCCCCAGCATTTT

j_gene: TRBJ2-4
d_gene: TRBD2
abundance: NA
v_gene: TRBV27
CDR3aa: CASSPAGLAGMAKNIQYF
CDR3nt: TGTGCCAGCAGTCCCGCCGGACTAGCGGGAATGGCCAAAAACATTCAGTACTTC

j_gene: TRBJ1-5
d_gene: NA
abundance: once
v_gene: TRBV7-2
CDR3aa: CASSLGPGLTYRNQPQHF
CDR3nt: TGTGCCAGCAGCCTTGGTCCAGGACTCACATATCGCAATCAGCCCCAGCATTTT

j_gene: TRBJ2-1
d_gene: TRBD2
abundance: NA
v_gene: TRBV6-2/TRBV6-3
CDR3aa: CASSYFGLARNEQFF
CDR3nt: TGTGCCAGCAGTTATTTCGGACTAGCGCGGAATGAGCAGTTCTTC

j_gene: TRBJ1-2
d_gene: NA
abundance: NA
v_gene: TRBV18
CDR3aa: CASSPPNAGSLYGYTF
CDR3nt: TGTGCCAGCTCACCACCAAATGCGGGCAGCCTTTATGGCTACACCTTC

j_gene: TRBJ1-1
d_gene: TRBD1
abundance: few
v_gene: TRBV25-1
CDR3aa: CASSVGTGGGGTEAFF
CDR3nt: TGTGCCAGCAGTGTAGGGACAGGCGGCGGGGGAACTGAAGCTTTCTTT

j_gene: TRBJ2-7
d_gene: NA
abundance: NA
v_gene: TRBV30
CDR3aa: CAWSPFRSSYEQYF
CDR3nt: TGTGCCTGGAGTCCGTTTAGGAGCTCCTACGAGCAGTACTTC

j_gene: TRBJ2-3
d_gene: TRBD2
abundance: NA
v_gene: TRBV2
CDR3aa: CARPGLAALDTQYF
CDR3nt: TGTGCCAGACCGGGACTAGCGGCGCTTGATACGCAGTATTTT

j_gene: TRBJ1-2
d_gene: NA
abundance: NA
v_gene: TRBV14
CDR3aa: CASSRNRDHYGYTF
CDR3nt: TGTGCCAGCAGCCGAAACAGGGATCACTATGGCTACACCTTC

j_gene: TRBJ1-3
d_gene: NA
abundance: few
v_gene: TRBV7-9
CDR3aa: CASSLDSKTGNTIYF
CDR3nt: TGTGCCAGCAGCTTAGACTCTAAGACTGGAAACACCATATATTTT

j_gene: TRBJ2-1
d_gene: NA
abundance: NA
v_gene: TRBV19
CDR3aa: CASSPLTGRVGNEQFF
CDR3nt: TGTGCCAGTAGCCCCCTCACCGGCAGGGTAGGCAATGAGCAGTTCTTC

j_gene: TRBJ2-7
d_gene: TRBD2
abundance: NA
v_gene: TRBV24-1
CDR3aa: CATPQGLAGGHEQYF
CDR3nt: TGTGCCACCCCTCAGGGACTAGCGGGGGGGCACGAGCAGTACTTC